Reported below is one T cell receptor beta chain. The source of the sample is a study of blood T cell repertoires in COVID-19. Study-level information: Italy, Spain and the United States were the sources of the convalescent and acute COVID-19 samples. T cells, B-cell-depleted T cells, or PBMCs supplied cDNA or gDNA.

Authors' analysis steps: The assay estimated nucleated cells by amplifying reference gene primers. The data were produced by immunoSEQ multiplex PCR, yet TCRdb's version contains in-frame clones alone and is incomplete. V and J calls and clone size follow that table, whereas D and trimming were derived from the DNA. The sample records about 39,000 clones, around 80% being singletons. V was shortened by 2 bases and J by 8 bases, with 13 bases between the two germline ends. Germline CDR1 SGHRS, CDR2 YFSETQ. There are 14 residues in the CDR3. Sequenced sample: peripheral blood. This sequence originates from a man in his fifties or sixties in a cohort sampled during active COVID-19. This chain uses TRBV5-1 with TRBJ2-2; maybe TRBD2 (6 bases). Here the CDR3 reads CASSFGGLAGELFF. The CDR3 DNA reads as TGCGCCAGCAGCTTCGGAGGGCTTGCGGGGGAGCTGTTTTTT.